These T cell receptor beta chains were read from a single sample in a study of blood T cell repertoires in COVID-19. Here immunoSEQ multiplex PCR was the method, and the copy in TCRdb shows in-frame clones only, minus some. The top ten clones hold under 15% of a sample with roughly 50,000 clones, 80% to 85% of them seen once. The sequenced material came from peripheral blood. The receptors originated from an elderly woman with acute or convalescent COVID-19. Each CDR3 is given with its conserved first and last residue. The D gene is left open where the match is weak. Size is omitted from some rows. Given values are once, few, many or a class for expanded clones.

TRBV11-2	TRBJ1-1	-	-	TGTGCCAGCAGCCTGGACCTTGGGGCCACTGAAGCTTTCTTT	CASSLDLGATEAFF
TRBV3-1/TRBV3-2	TRBJ1-2	-	TRBD1	TGTGCCAGCAGCCAATGGGACAGGGTGGATGGCTACACCTTC	CASSQWDRVDGYTF
TRBV7-3	TRBJ2-1	-	TRBD2	TGTGCCAGCAGCAAACTAGCGGGGAGCCCACCTGAGCAGTTCTTC	CASSKLAGSPPEQFF
TRBV30	TRBJ2-7	-	-	TGTGCCTGGAGTGTACAGGGATACGAGCAGTACTTC	CAWSVQGYEQYF
TRBV6-5	TRBJ2-3	-	TRBD2	TGTGCCAGCGTTAGCGGGGGGGCTCCAGATACGCAGTATTTT	CASVSGGAPDTQYF
TRBV28	TRBJ1-3	-	-	TGTGCCAGCAGTTCCCCTACCCCTGGAAACACCATATATTTT	CASSSPTPGNTIYF
TRBV19	TRBJ2-1	-	-	TGTGCCAGTAACAATCCCGGGACACTGTACAATGAGCAGTTCTTC	CASNNPGTLYNEQFF
TRBV25-1	TRBJ2-3	-	-	TGTGCCAGCAGTAAGGGACGGGGGGATACGCAGTATTTT	CASSKGRGDTQYF
TRBV7-6	TRBJ2-3	-	TRBD2	TGTGCCAGCAGCCCCAGACCTTCGGGGGGAGATACGCAGTATTTT	CASSPRPSGGDTQYF
TRBV19	TRBJ1-2	-	TRBD1	TGTGCCGGTTCGACAGGGTCCTATGGCTACACCTTC	CAGSTGSYGYTF
TRBV19	TRBJ2-5	-	-	TGTGCCAGTAGTCATCCGGCGGAATCGGCGACCCAGTACTTC	CASSHPAESATQYF
TRBV12-3/TRBV12-4	TRBJ1-5	-	-	TGTGCCAGCAGTTTAGGAGATCAGCCCCAGCATTTT	CASSLGDQPQHF
TRBV7-2	TRBJ2-2	once	TRBD1	TGTGCCAGCAGCTCCAGGACAGGGAACACCGGGGAGCTGTTTTTT	CASSSRTGNTGELFF
TRBV3-1/TRBV3-2	TRBJ1-6	once	-	TGTGCCAGCAGCCAAGCAGGGCCCCACGATTCACCCCTCCACTTT	CASSQAGPHDSPLHF
TRBV5-4	TRBJ2-3	once	TRBD1	TGTGCCAGCAGCGGGACAGCTAGCACAGATACGCAGTATTTT	CASSGTASTDTQYF
TRBV5-1	TRBJ1-2	-	-	TGCGCCAGCAGCTTGGAACAGCCGGCACCCTACACCTTC	CASSLEQPAPYTF
TRBV11-2	TRBJ1-5	-	-	TGTGCCAGCAGCTTAAGGGGGACACCCGGTGAGCCCCAGCATTTT	CASSLRGTPGEPQHF
TRBV11-3	TRBJ2-1	-	TRBD2	TGTGCCAGCAGCTTTGGCGGGAGTTACAATGAGCAGTTCTTC	CASSFGGSYNEQFF
TRBV4-1	TRBJ1-3	-	-	TGCGCCAGCACGGGCCGGGCGGGCGACTCTGGAAACACCATATATTTT	CASTGRAGDSGNTIYF
TRBV11-2	TRBJ1-2	-	TRBD1	TGTGCCAGCAGCTTTTCCCCGGACAGGGAAAGATATGGCTACACCTTC	CASSFSPDRERYGYTF
TRBV18	TRBJ1-1	-	TRBD1	TGTGCCAGCTCTCGGGACAGGAACACTGAAGCTTTCTTT	CASSRDRNTEAFF
TRBV3-1/TRBV3-2	TRBJ2-2	-	-	TGTGCCAGCAGCCAAGGAGGTGGACTGCTCACCGGGGAGCTGTTTTTT	CASSQGGGLLTGELFF
TRBV18	TRBJ1-2	-	TRBD1	TGTGCCAGCTCACCTAACGGACAGGGAGGCTACACCTTC	CASSPNGQGGYTF
TRBV19	TRBJ2-7	-	-	TGTGCCAGTAGGATGGGGGGGCAGGGGAGGTACGAGCAGTACTTC	CASRMGGQGRYEQYF
TRBV7-3	TRBJ2-1	-	TRBD1	TGTGCCAGCAGCTCCGGGACAGGGGCCAATGAGCAGTTCTTC	CASSSGTGANEQFF
TRBV6-1	TRBJ1-1	-	-	TGTGCCAGCAGTGAAAGGGGTTGGCAGGGCAACACTGAAGCTTTCTTT	CASSERGWQGNTEAFF
TRBV6-6	TRBJ1-5	-	TRBD1	TGTGCCAGCAGCTGGACAGGGGCGGATCAGCCCCAGCATTTT	CASSWTGADQPQHF
TRBV3-1/TRBV3-2	TRBJ2-7	-	-	TGTGCCAGCAGCTTTAGCCGATCCTACGAGCAGTACTTC	CASSFSRSYEQYF
TRBV19	TRBJ1-6	once	TRBD1	TGTGCCAGTAGTACCCGGGACAGGAATTCACCCCTCCACTTT	CASSTRDRNSPLHF
TRBV6-4	TRBJ1-1	-	TRBD1	TGTGCCAGCAGTCGCCATTTCCAGGGGGGTACTGAAGCTTTCTTT	CASSRHFQGGTEAFF
TRBV7-9	TRBJ2-1	few	TRBD2	TGTGCCAGCAGCTTAGCTAGCGGGGAACGCAATGAGCAGTTCTTC	CASSLASGERNEQFF
TRBV7-8	TRBJ1-5	once	TRBD1	TGTGCCAGCAGCTTAGGAGACAGGGGAAGTCAGCCCCAGCATTTT	CASSLGDRGSQPQHF
TRBV5-1	TRBJ1-4	-	-	TGCGCCAGCAGCTTGGGAACGTCGGTGGATGAAAAACTGTTTTTT	CASSLGTSVDEKLFF
TRBV6-5	TRBJ2-1	-	TRBD1	TGTGCCAGCAGACGGACAGGATGGGCCTACAATGAGCAGTTCTTC	CASRRTGWAYNEQFF
TRBV12-3/TRBV12-4	TRBJ1-1	-	-	TGTGCCAGCAGAACCTATAATGAAGCTTTCTTT	CASRTYNEAFF
TRBV6-5	TRBJ1-2	-	-	TGTGCCAGCAGAAGCGGAATTGAGTATGGCTACACCTTC	CASRSGIEYGYTF
TRBV19	TRBJ2-7	-	-	TGTGCCAGTAGTTGGGAGTTCAACTCCTACGAGCAGTACTTC	CASSWEFNSYEQYF
TRBV19	TRBJ2-2	few	TRBD1	TGTGCCAGTATCGGACAGGGGACCGGGGAGCTGTTTTTT	CASIGQGTGELFF
TRBV19	TRBJ1-2	-	TRBD1	TGTGCCAGTAACAGGGGGACTAACTATGGCTACACCTTC	CASNRGTNYGYTF
TRBV19	TRBJ2-7	-	TRBD1	TGTGCCAGTAGTACAGGGGTCGGGACAGGGGAAAAGCAGTACTTC	CASSTGVGTGEKQYF
TRBV5-6	TRBJ1-1	-	-	TGTGCCAGCAGCTTGTACTCTGAAGCTTTCTTT	CASSLYSEAFF
TRBV29-1	TRBJ1-4	-	TRBD1	TGCAGCGTTGGGACAGGGAGTGAAAAACTGTTTTTT	CSVGTGSEKLFF
TRBV30	TRBJ2-5	-	TRBD2	TGTGCCTGGAGTTTACGGGGGGGTTTTGAAACCCAGTACTTC	CAWSLRGGFETQYF
TRBV7-6	TRBJ1-1	-	-	TGTGCCAGCAGCCCGATTTTGGTCACCGGGGGAAGGAACACTGAAGCTTTCTTT	CASSPILVTGGRNTEAFF
TRBV7-8	TRBJ2-1	-	TRBD2	TGTGCCAGCAGCCTTACTAGCGGGGTCAATGAGCAGTTCTTC	CASSLTSGVNEQFF
TRBV29-1	TRBJ1-3	once	TRBD1	TGCAGCGTTGTTGGGACAGTCTCTGGAAACACCATATATTTT	CSVVGTVSGNTIYF
TRBV6-2/TRBV6-3	TRBJ2-1	-	-	TGTGCCAGCAGCCCGTCCCGTTTTGAGCAGTTCTTC	CASSPSRFEQFF
TRBV13	TRBJ1-1	-	-	TGTGCCAGCAGCTTCAACGGGGAGGGCGACACTGAAGCTTTCTTT	CASSFNGEGDTEAFF
TRBV9	TRBJ2-7	-	-	TGTGCCAGCAGCCGCCGCTTGGGGGCACATGAGCAGTACTTC	CASSRRLGAHEQYF
TRBV7-9	TRBJ2-6	-	TRBD1	TGTGCCAGCAGCCCACAGGGGGCCGGGGCCAACGTCCTGACTTTC	CASSPQGAGANVLTF
TRBV12-3/TRBV12-4	TRBJ2-3	-	-	TGTGCCAGCAGTTCCGACTCCACAGATACGCAGTATTTT	CASSSDSTDTQYF
TRBV6-5	TRBJ2-5	-	-	TGTGCCAGCAGTCTAACAGGGATCGCGGAGACCCAGTACTTC	CASSLTGIAETQYF
TRBV6-5	TRBJ2-1	-	-	TGTGCCAGCAGTCGGGGCGGGGACTACAATGAGCAGTTCTTC	CASSRGGDYNEQFF
TRBV5-1	TRBJ1-2	-	TRBD1	TGCGCCAGCAGACCACAGGGGGCCGGGGGCTACACCTTC	CASRPQGAGGYTF
TRBV19	TRBJ2-3	-	TRBD1	TGTGCCAGTCACCCCCAGGGGGCGGAGGATACGCAGTATTTT	CASHPQGAEDTQYF
TRBV7-3	TRBJ1-1	-	-	TGTGCCAGCAGCCGTACCCCGGGTACTGAAGCTTTCTTT	CASSRTPGTEAFF
TRBV6-5	TRBJ1-1	-	-	TGTGCCAGCAGTTACTCGGGAGGGGCCACTGAAGCTTTCTTT	CASSYSGGATEAFF
TRBV2	TRBJ2-2	once	TRBD1	TGTGCCAGCTCGGGACAGACGAACACCGGGGAGCTGTTTTTT	CASSGQTNTGELFF
TRBV3-1/TRBV3-2	TRBJ2-2	-	TRBD2	TGTGCCAGCAGCGTAATTGCGGGGGGGCGCGGGGAGCTGTTTTTT	CASSVIAGGRGELFF